The source of this T cell receptor beta chain is a study of cytomegalovirus exposure and HLA in healthy donors. Study findings and constraints: Highest at DRB1 and lowest at HLA-C, TCR association rates differed among HLA loci in a later analysis. In a later analysis, most CMV-associated TCR beta chains appeared HLA-restricted. A list of about 160 TCR beta chains associated with cytomegalovirus was given.

Primers included in the PCR were 60 Vbeta and 13 Jbeta primers. As originally analysed: Some 10 million shared chains were among the 60 million to 80 million unique TCR beta chains that a later analysis counted. Some clones are missing from TCRdb's copy, which holds only in-frame ones; the method was immunoSEQ multiplex PCR. V, J and clone size were drawn from that table, and D and trimming were deduced from the DNA. Among under 150,000 clones listed, over 65% were seen once. This CDR3 spans 16 amino acids. Trimming took 0 bases from V and 8 from J; bases not matched to a gene: 9. Looked up from germline, CDR1 is SGHNT and CDR2 is YYREEE (reference sequence). About this clone: The antigen is undetermined.

This chain joins TRBV5-4 and TRBJ1-2; 11 bases agree with TRBD1. Sequences were obtained from PBMCs. This clonotype was sampled from a woman between 25 and 40 years old in good health and CMV-seropositive. As DNA, the CDR3 is TGTGCCAGCAGCTTGGGTGTCGGACAGGGGGCTTTGGGCTACACCTTC. It encodes CASSLGVGQGALGYTF.